The 30 T cell receptor beta chains in this list originate from one sample, sequenced in a study of shared clonotypes between healthy human individuals. CD45RO negativity and positive selection for CCR7 defined naive CD8 cells, a population that excluded terminally differentiated effector memory CD45RA+ cells. TCRdb keeps only in-frame clones here, not all; method: immunoSEQ multiplex PCR. The sample consists of some 2,000,000 clones, about 95% of them appearing once. Source material: naive CD8+ T cells sorted from blood. The receptors come from a young man in good health.

The chain links TRBV9 to TRBJ2-1; D perhaps matches TRBD1 (9 bases). In germline, CDR1 is SGDLS, CDR2 YYNGEE. The CDR3 sequence is 21 residues long. The ends were cut back, 0 bases at V and 8 bases at J, with 33 bases in the middle. The CDR3 bases are TGTGCCAGCAGCGTAGACGGCGGGGGGAGATGGACGGGACAGGGTGTCGATGAGCAGTTCTTC. Amino acids: CASSVDGGGRWTGQGVDEQFF.

CDR3 sequence (DNA): TGCAGCGTCGGGACATTCTACGAGCAGTACTTC. Translated: CSVGTFYEQYF. The chain joins TRBV29-1 to TRBJ2-7; weak D call: TRBD1 (6 bases). The CDR3 sequence is 11 residues long. V lost 6 bases and J lost 3, with 9 bases in between. CDR1 and CDR2 (germline): SQVTM, ANQGSEA.

J is TRBJ1-5 and V is TRBV27; TRBD1 aligns across 8 bases. J lost 6 bases, V lost 2 bases, and 6 bases had no gene match. Germline CDR1 is MNHEY and CDR2 is SMNVEV (reference sequence). This CDR3 region has 15 residues. CDR3 nucleotides: TGTGCCAGCAGTTTAGGGACAGGCCTAAGTCAGCCCCAGCATTTT. It specifies CASSLGTGLSQPQHF.

The chain uses TRBV5-1 and TRBJ1-6, with 8 bases that match TRBD1. Germline CDR1 is SGHRS and CDR2 is YFSETQ. The junction had 6 bases not matched to a gene; V was cut back by 4 bases and J by 6 bases. The CDR3 is 15 amino acids. In DNA form, the CDR3 reads TGCGCCAGCAGCACTAGGACAGGGCCTAATTCACCCCTCCACTTT. Translation: CASSTRTGPNSPLHF.

This clone came up a few times. The V and J genes are TRBV7-6 and TRBJ1-1; TRBD1 might be the D (5 bases). CDR3 size: 16 residues. Germline V CDR1 and CDR2: SGHVS, FNYEAQ. V was shortened by 5 bases and J by 0 bases, with 16 bases between the two germline ends. CDR3 protein: CASSTEGAGLNTEAFF. The CDR3 region has the DNA TGTGCCAGCAGCACCGAAGGGGCAGGATTGAACACTGAAGCTTTCTTT.

The chain carries TRBV5-1 and TRBJ2-5, with unresolved D. CDR1 SGHRS and CDR2 YFSETQ come from the germline V gene. V was cut by 2 bases and J by 0 bases, with 8 bases left in between. The CDR3 spans 14 residues. DNA for the CDR3: TGCGCCAGCAGCTTCCAGAAGAACCAAGAGACCCAGTACTTC. It is translated as CASSFQKNQETQYF.

CDR3 coding DNA: TGCGCCAGCAGCTTGCCTAGCGGGGGTGACACCGGGGAGCTGTTTTTT. Its protein product is CASSLPSGGDTGELFF. The chain uses TRBV5-1 and TRBJ2-2, with 10 bases fitting TRBD2. CDR3 length: 16 amino acids. Germline assignment: CDR1 SGHRS and CDR2 YFSETQ. With V trimmed by 1 base and J by 3 bases, 3 bases remained unmatched.

V is TRBV6-5 and J is TRBJ1-2, with TRBD1 matching over 7 bases. The CDR3 has 14 residues. The junction had 8 bases not matched to a gene; V was cut back by 4 bases and J by 6 bases. Germline CDR1 is MNHEY and CDR2 is SVGAGI. In DNA form, the CDR3 reads TGTGCCAGCAGTTGGACAGGAGGGGACGATGGCTACACCTTC. Amino acid sequence: CASSWTGGDDGYTF.

V gene TRBV6-5 combines with J gene TRBJ1-1; D not resolved. The CDR3 runs to 11 residues. Trimming pared 4 bases from V and 10 bases from J, leaving 10 bases between. Germline lookup yields CDR1 MNHEY and CDR2 SVGAGI. This CDR3 is CASSSTLGAFF. The CDR3 bases are TGTGCCAGCAGTTCGACCCTAGGAGCTTTCTTT.

The rearrangement uses TRBV30 and TRBJ1-4, with D possibly being TRBD1 (6 bases). This CDR3 has 14 residues. Per germline, CDR1 GTSNPN and CDR2 SVGIG (reference sequence). Trimming shortened V by 5 bases and J by 1 base, and 11 bases separated the two germline ends. The CDR3 is CAWAPGVTNEKLFF. The CDR3 DNA sequence: TGTGCCTGGGCACCAGGGGTAACTAATGAAAAACTGTTTTTT.

The chain has TRBV5-1 and TRBJ2-3; no clear D gene. V was pared by 0 bases and J by 5 bases, with 4 bases between. The CDR3 spans 12 residues. The germline V gene has CDR1 SGHRS and CDR2 YFSETQ. CDR3 bases: TGCGCCAGCAGCTTGGATGTAGATACGCAGTATTTT. Translation gives CASSLDVDTQYF.

The chain has TRBV5-6 and TRBJ1-1, with D unclear. There are 15 residues in the CDR3. Germline CDR1 and CDR2: SGHDT and YYEEEE. The V gene lost 2 bases and the J gene lost 5 bases, with 16 bases spanning the gap. The CDR3 is CASSFVTPGITEAFF. As DNA, the CDR3 is TGTGCCAGCAGCTTTGTAACGCCTGGGATAACTGAAGCTTTCTTT.

V is TRBV13 and J is TRBJ1-1; D is ambiguous. Trimming took off 2 bases at V and 6 bases at J, with 16 bases between the two ends. The CDR3 loop spans 15 amino acids. Germline V gives CDR1 PRHDT, CDR2 FYEKMQ (reference sequence). The DNA of the CDR3 is TGTGCCAGCAGCTTACCGGAATGGGGAGCCCCTGAAGCTTTCTTT. Encoded protein: CASSLPEWGAPEAFF.

The rearrangement uses TRBV18 and TRBJ2-7; D is perhaps TRBD2 (6 bases). V shed 2 bases and J shed 3 bases, with 11 bases lying between them. The CDR3 is 14 amino acids. From germline, CDR1 is KGHSH and CDR2 LQKENI. Written as DNA, the CDR3 is TGTGCCAGCTCACCAAGGGACTTCATCTACGAGCAGTACTTC. The encoded protein is CASSPRDFIYEQYF.

Note on this clone: Other nucleotide sequences in the sample specify the same CDR3. This sequence joins TRBV9 and TRBJ2-7, with TRBD1 as a possible D gene (5 bases). Per germline, CDR1 SGDLS and CDR2 YYNGEE. The CDR3 spans 14 residues. V shed 1 base and J shed 3 bases, with 11 bases lying between them. This CDR3 reads CASSVSGQGYEQYF. Here the CDR3 DNA reads TGTGCCAGCAGCGTATCCGGGCAGGGCTACGAGCAGTACTTC.

Written as DNA, the CDR3 is TGTGCCAGCAGCCGAGGAGCGGGAGCCTACGAGCAGTACTTC. Amino acid sequence: CASSRGAGAYEQYF. The chain employs TRBV11-2 and TRBJ2-7, with 8 nucleotides matching TRBD2. Trimming removed 5 bases from V and 2 bases from J; junction bases left unmatched: 5. CDR1 is SGHAT, CDR2 FQNNGV, per germline. This CDR3 is built from 14 residues.

A word on this clone: Other DNA sequences in the same sample also yield this CDR3. The chain is built from TRBV7-9 and TRBJ2-1, with D uncertain. This CDR3 is built from 14 residues. Trimming shortened V by 3 bases and J by 0 bases, and 6 bases separated the two germline ends. Germline values: CDR1 SEHNR, CDR2 FQNEAQ (reference sequence). The CDR3 loop reads CASSLDSSYNEQFF. DNA of the CDR3: TGTGCCAGCAGCTTGGATAGCTCCTACAATGAGCAGTTCTTC.

In regard to this clone: The same CDR3 arises from other DNA sequences in this sample as well. V usage is TRBV9 and J usage is TRBJ1-6; D is uncertain. There are 14 residues in the CDR3. Between the trimmed V and J ends, which lost 2 bases and 5 bases, there was a span of 8 bases. In germline, CDR1 is SGDLS, CDR2 YYNGEE. The CDR3 reads CASSVGRDNSPLHF. DNA for the CDR3: TGTGCCAGCAGCGTTGGACGGGATAATTCACCCCTCCACTTT.

This chain links TRBV13 with TRBJ2-2; TRBD1 is a possible D gene (6 bases). Trimming took off 1 base at V and 1 base at J, with 10 bases between the two ends. Germline CDR1 and CDR2: PRHDT and FYEKMQ (reference sequence). The CDR3 runs to 16 residues. CDR3 DNA sequence: TGTGCCAGCAGCTTAGTTAACAGGGAGAACACCGGGGAGCTGTTTTTT. Translated, it gives CASSLVNRENTGELFF.

This clone was recorded only once. V is TRBV5-3 and J is TRBJ1-5, with TRBD1 identical over 7 bases. TRBV5-3 is annotated as an ORF whose role is uncertain. The V segment lost 4 bases and the J segment 4 bases; nucleotides outside the gene matches: 11. The CDR3 runs 16 residues. CDR3 loop: CARSATQGVRNQPQHF. CDR3 coding DNA: TGTGCCAGAAGCGCAACCCAGGGGGTACGGAATCAGCCCCAGCATTTT.

The chain uses TRBV27 and TRBJ2-1; 8 positions agree with TRBD1. Germline CDR1 MNHEY, CDR2 SMNVEV (reference sequence). J lost 0 bases, V lost 4 bases, and 2 bases had no gene match. The CDR3 has 15 residues. The CDR3 DNA sequence: TGTGCCAGCAGTTGGGACAGGCCCTCCTACAATGAGCAGTTCTTC. Translating gives CASSWDRPSYNEQFF.

The J gene is TRBJ2-7, the V gene TRBV5-1; 10 bases fit TRBD2. The CDR3 is made up of 19 amino acids. CDR1 and CDR2 (germline): SGHRS, YFSETQ. Trimming at V came to 0 bases and at J to 5 bases, leaving 17 bases not matched to a gene. The CDR3 DNA sequence: TGCGCCAGCAGCTTGGGGCTAGCGGGGGACCGACTCCTTGGGAACGAGCAGTACTTC. It yields the protein CASSLGLAGDRLLGNEQYF.

This chain uses TRBV15 with TRBJ1-4, with D unresolved. CDR1 is LNHNV and CDR2 is YYDKDF in the germline V gene (reference sequence). V was pared by 1 base and J by 2 bases, with 11 bases between. The CDR3 is 16 amino acids. In DNA form, the CDR3 reads TGTGCCACCAGCAGAGGCTCGGGGAACACTAATGAAAAACTGTTTTTT. This encodes CATSRGSGNTNEKLFF.

The V call is TRBV11-2, the J call TRBJ2-7, with 8 nucleotides matching TRBD1. Germline loops: CDR1 SGHAT, CDR2 FQNNGV. With 5 bases clipped from V and 1 base from J, the junction kept 10 bases outside the gene matches. The CDR3 spans 16 residues. The CDR3 here is CASSHSITGGSYEQYF. The CDR3 DNA follows: TGTGCCAGCAGCCATTCGATCACAGGGGGGTCCTACGAGCAGTACTTC.

The chain employs TRBV6-1 and TRBJ1-6, with D possibly matching TRBD1 (5 bases). The V end was cut by 7 bases, the J end by 6 bases, with 10 bases between. Germline V gene lookup returns CDR1 MNHNS and CDR2 SASEGT. This CDR3 has 13 amino acids. The CDR3 sequence is CASTGEGNSPLHF. CDR3 nucleotides: TGTGCCAGCACGGGGGAGGGTAATTCACCCCTCCACTTT.

V gene TRBV11-2 combines with J gene TRBJ2-5; TRBD2 might be the D (6 bases). V lost 2 bases and J lost 3, with 19 bases in between. This CDR3 region has 17 residues. Germline CDR1 reads SGHAT; CDR2 reads FQNNGV. This CDR3 reads CASSLLHGTYHEETQYF. DNA for the CDR3: TGTGCCAGCAGCTTATTACACGGGACTTATCACGAAGAGACCCAGTACTTC.

A remark on this clone: The same CDR3 is also encoded by other DNA sequences in this sample. The J gene is TRBJ1-1, the V gene TRBV7-9; D gene uncertain. V was clipped by 6 bases and J by 1 base, with 9 bases between them. In germline, CDR1 is SEHNR, CDR2 FQNEAQ (reference sequence). The CDR3 is 13 residues long. CDR3 loop: CASSLGWNTEAFF. The CDR3 bases are TGTGCCAGCAGTCTCGGGTGGAACACTGAAGCTTTCTTT.

V usage is TRBV11-2 and J usage is TRBJ2-7; possible D gene TRBD1, 6 bases. Germline lookup yields CDR1 SGHAT and CDR2 FQNNGV. The length of the CDR3 is 15 residues. Trimming cost V 5 bases and J 0 bases, with 14 bases left between them. The CDR3 coding sequence is TGTGCCAGCAGCCGCGAGGCGGACAGCTCCTACGAGCAGTACTTC. Its translation is CASSREADSSYEQYF.

The V and J genes are TRBV7-9 and TRBJ2-1; no clear D. The germline V gene encodes CDR1 SEHNR and CDR2 FQNEAQ (reference sequence). This CDR3 region has 12 residues. V gave up 5 bases and J gave up 4 bases, with 6 bases separating them. The CDR3 bases are TGTGCCAGCAGCGGTTTTTACAATGAGCAGTTCTTC. It translates to CASSGFYNEQFF.

This chain links TRBV5-1 with TRBJ1-6, with 9 bases aligning to TRBD1. CDR3 size: 19 residues. CDR1 and CDR2 (germline): SGHRS, YFSETQ. The ends lost 4 bases at V and 6 bases at J; junction bases unmatched: 17. CDR3 coding DNA: TGCGCCAGCAGCCTATTTAACAGGGGGCCCCAGGTGGGTAATTCACCCCTCCACTTT. This sequence encodes CASSLFNRGPQVGNSPLHF.